This is a list of T cell receptor beta chains from one sample in a study of blood T cell repertoires in COVID-19. Clones were sequenced by immunoSEQ multiplex PCR, and TCRdb holds only the in-frame ones, with some missing. The table shows over 90,000 clones, with approximately 80% occurring only once. Material for sequencing was peripheral blood. The receptors come from a man aged 55 to 70 with active or convalescent COVID-19. Each CDR3 is given with its conserved first and last residue. A D gene is named only where the DNA matches it firmly. The size of a clone is reported for some rows only, either as once, few or many, or as a class for expanded clones.

j_call | v_call | cdr3_length | d_call | clone_size | cdr3_nt | cdr3_aa
TRBJ1-6 | TRBV9 | 15 | . | few | TGTGCCAGCAGCGTAGCGGCGGGGATGGATTCACCCCTCCACTTT | CASSVAAGMDSPLHF
TRBJ2-5 | TRBV5-1 | 16 | TRBD2 | . | TGCGCCAGCAGCTTGGAGCTAGCGGGAGGATTTGAGACCCAGTACTTC | CASSLELAGGFETQYF
TRBJ2-1 | TRBV3-1/TRBV3-2 | 14 | TRBD2 | . | TGTGCCAGCAGCCAAGATCCGACTAGCGGTGTTCAGTTCTTC | CASSQDPTSGVQFF
TRBJ2-1 | TRBV2 | 14 | TRBD2 | . | TGTGCCAGCAAGGCTAGCGGGAGGGCTGGAGAGCAATTCTTC | CASKASGRAGEQFF
TRBJ1-3 | TRBV10-2 | 12 | . | . | TGCGCCAGCCGGGGCTCTGGAAACACCATATATTTT | CASRGSGNTIYF
TRBJ2-4 | TRBV5-4 | 14 | TRBD1 | . | TGTGCCAGCAGTCTGACAGGGCCCAGGAACATTCAGTACTTC | CASSLTGPRNIQYF
TRBJ2-5 | TRBV9 | 15 | TRBD1 | . | TGTGCCAGCAGCGTAGGAGGACAGGTGCAAGAGACCCAGTACTTC | CASSVGGQVQETQYF
TRBJ2-1 | TRBV7-9 | 14 | TRBD2 | once | TGTGCCAGCAGCCCGGGACTAGCGAGTAATGAGCAGTTCTTC | CASSPGLASNEQFF
TRBJ2-5 | TRBV2 | 16 | . | . | TGTGCCAGCAGTGCCGGGAGGACAGCGGCAAAAGAGACCCAGTACTTC | CASSAGRTAAKETQYF
TRBJ2-4 | TRBV28 | 13 | . | . | TGTGCCAGCAGCTTGGGACACAACCCTATTCAGTACTTC | CASSLGHNPIQYF